The clone carrying this T cell receptor (beta chain) was counted ten times or more. Its target is unknown. CDR3 regions were amplified by Arm-PCR using iRepertoire HTBI primers to build TCR beta libraries. One entry per CDR3 protein, called by TCRdb with MiXCR from the multiplex PCR reads. This table has roughly 420,000 distinct CDR3 sequences, about a sixth appearing once. These data come from a study of regulatory T cells in long-lasting Graves disease. Time point meaning: newly diagnosed GD, antithyroid drugs for less than 3 months. The TCR library was made from RNA that had been extracted from PBMCs in TRIzol. Trimming cost V 4 bases and J 0 bases; bases outside gene matches: 3. This CDR3 has 14 residues. Germline CDR1 and CDR2: DFQATT and SNEGSKA (reference sequence). Study results and limitations: With 2,741 shared public clonotypes, persistent patients exceeded new patients, who shared just over 950. TRBV28, TRBJ1-2 and TRBJ2-5 were segments that persistent disease favored.

These data were also filed under a second study, of T cells in Graves' hyperthyroidism and ophthalmopathy. That report notes: Clinicians diagnosed patients from clinical symptoms, serum thyroxine and TRAb, thyroid ultrasound and orbital computed tomography. The TCR CDR3 first-round RT-PCR relied on the HTBI primer set.

This rearrangement joins TRBV20-1 to TRBJ1-1; 9 bases are shared with TRBD1. The sequence was collected from a woman aged 30 to 39 with Graves disease. Sequenced here: peripheral blood mononuclear cells (PBMCs), sampled at new diagnosis, from a patient treated with antithyroid drugs. CDR3 sequence (DNA): TGCAGTGCTAAACAGGGGGCATTGAACACTGAAGCTTTCTTT. This translates into CSAKQGALNTEAFF.